There are many counts of the clone carrying this T cell receptor (beta chain). Antigen specificity is unknown. Here immunoSEQ multiplex PCR was the method, and the copy in TCRdb shows in-frame clones only, minus some. The table shows roughly 20,000 clones, with roughly 30% occurring only once. These data belong to a study of sequential checkpoint blockade in melanoma. About the research overall: Both treatment sequences were followed by maintenance nivolumab. TCRβ was sequenced from DNA of 75 to 95 pretreatment tumors. Approximately 20 patients had tumor biopsies before treatment and at week 13. Points from the study as a whole: For nivolumab-first patients, baseline tumor clonality was associated with response.

The treatment denotes: randomized to nivolumab then ipilimumab (arm A) or the reverse (arm B). The germline CDR1 and CDR2 sequences are SGHNT and YENEEA. V lost 3 bases, J lost 3 bases, and 2 bases stayed unmatched. CDR3 length: 15 residues. The input for sequencing was tumor tissue (inferred from file names), taken from a patient given nivolumab and ipilimumab in sequence. The receptor was derived from a human donor with melanoma. The chain links TRBV11-3 to TRBJ1-4, with 9 bases lining up with TRBD1. Written as DNA, the CDR3 is TGTGCCAGCAGCTTGGGACAGGGAGCTAATGAAAAACTGTTTTTT. This codes for CASSLGQGANEKLFF.